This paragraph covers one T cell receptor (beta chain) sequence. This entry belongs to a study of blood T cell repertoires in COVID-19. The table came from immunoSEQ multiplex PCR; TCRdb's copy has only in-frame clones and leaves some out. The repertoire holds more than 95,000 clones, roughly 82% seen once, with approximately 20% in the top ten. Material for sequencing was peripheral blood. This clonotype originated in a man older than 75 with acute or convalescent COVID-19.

The CDR3 DNA reads TGTGCCAGCGCCGGGACTAGAATAAACAATGAGCAGTTCTTC. As protein: CASAGTRINNEQFF. J is TRBJ2-1 and V is TRBV2; 8 bases agree with TRBD2. CDR1 and CDR2 (germline): SNHLY, FYNNEI. Trimming cost V 8 bases and J 5 bases; bases outside gene matches: 8. CDR3 length: 14 residues.